This T cell receptor beta chain was observed in a study of blood T cell repertoires in COVID-19. As originally analysed: Researchers report that nucleated cell counts were estimated from reference gene primer amplification. Only in-frame clones appear in the TCRdb table, and some are missing; sequencing was by immunoSEQ multiplex PCR. V and J calls plus clone size are reproduced from that table; the DNA served to infer D and trimming. The repertoire consists of nearly 250,000 clones, with about 84% occurring once and the leading ten covering over 5.5%. Germline assignment: CDR1 KGHDR and CDR2 SFDVKD. The CDR3 is made up of 12 amino acids. The germline V and J ends were trimmed by 6 bases and 14 bases, with 16 bases remaining between them.

The rearrangement links TRBV24-1 to TRBJ2-1, with D possibly matching TRBD2 (5 bases). The sequence was obtained from an elderly woman with COVID-19, enrolled during active disease. Material for sequencing was peripheral blood. The CDR3 coding sequence is TGTGCCACCAGTTCTTCCGGACTCCTTGAGTTCTTC. Amino acids: CATSSSGLLEFF.